The 10 T cell receptor beta chains listed next were all sequenced from one sample in a study of T-cell reconstitution after alpha-beta-depleted transplantation in children. Using unique molecular identifiers, the investigators prepared the TCRbeta library. Each CDR3 protein gets one entry after TCRdb re-called the PCR reads with MiXCR. The profile shows approximately 170,000 distinct CDR3 sequences, 11% of them singletons. Sample: PBMCs, taken before TCRalphabeta/CD19-depleted stem cell transplant. The receptor set was obtained from a boy aged 2 to 10 with acute myeloid leukemia, due to receive a stem cell transplant.

This clonotype has ten or more counts. The chain couples TRBV20-1 to TRBJ1-1; D remains unclear. The CDR3 spans 12 residues. Germline CDR1 is DFQATT and CDR2 is SNEGSKA (reference sequence). The V gene lost 2 bases and the J gene lost 7 bases, with 11 bases spanning the gap. This chain's CDR3 is CSARSGIGEAFF. The CDR3 DNA follows: TGCAGTGCTAGATCTGGAATCGGTGAAGCTTTCTTT.

This clonotype was recorded at least ten times. The rearrangement uses TRBV6-1 and TRBJ1-4; TRBD1 matches at 8 bases. Germline CDR1 and CDR2: MNHNS and SASEGT. This CDR3 spans 15 amino acids. V shed 5 bases and J 6 bases; nucleotides not matched to a gene: 8. Written as DNA, the CDR3 is TGTGCCAGCAGTAACCGCGGGACAGGCGATGAAAAACTGTTTTTT. Its protein is CASSNRGTGDEKLFF.

This clonotype occurred many times. This chain uses TRBV18 with TRBJ2-3; D is unclear. V dropped 2 bases and J dropped 4 bases, with 10 bases sitting between them. This CDR3 comprises 14 residues. Germline V lookup: CDR1 KGHSH, CDR2 LQKENI. The CDR3 here is CASSPVEVPDTQYF. CDR3 nucleotides: TGTGCCAGCTCACCAGTTGAAGTTCCAGATACGCAGTATTTT.

This clonotype has ten or more counts. This chain links TRBV7-2 with TRBJ2-2; the D gene is possibly TRBD2 (6 bases). The CDR3 runs to 16 residues. The ends were cut back, 1 base at V and 5 bases at J, with 14 bases in the middle. From germline, CDR1 is SGHTA and CDR2 FQGNSA. CDR3 residues: CASSLGPGAGTGELFF. CDR3 nucleotide sequence: TGTGCCAGCAGCTTAGGACCCGGGGCGGGGACCGGGGAGCTGTTTTTT.

In its sample, this clonotype was seen a few times. V and J are TRBV12-3 or TRBV12-4 and TRBJ2-7; D is unresolved. V lost 1 base to trimming and J lost 5 bases, with 12 bases between them. The CDR3 contains 14 residues. CDR3 in DNA: TGTGCCAGCAGTTTAGGGCCAGGAGCCAACGAGCAGTACTTC. This translates into CASSLGPGANEQYF.

This clonotype was recorded at least ten times. V usage is TRBV7-9 and J usage is TRBJ2-7, with 11 bases aligning to TRBD1. V lost 8 bases to trimming and J lost 2 bases; unmatched junction nucleotides: 5. The CDR3 has 14 amino acids. Germline CDR1 and CDR2: SEHNR and FQNEAQ (reference sequence). CDR3 sequence reads: CASGTDRGPYEQYF. For the CDR3, the DNA is TGTGCCAGCGGCACGGACAGGGGGCCCTACGAGCAGTACTTC.

This clonotype was found many times. This chain connects TRBV20-1 to TRBJ1-6; tentative D call: TRBD1 (5 bases). The germline V gene has CDR1 DFQATT and CDR2 SNEGSKA (reference sequence). V lost 4 bases to trimming and J lost 6 bases, with 7 bases between them. The CDR3 covers 12 residues. In DNA, the CDR3 is TGCAGTGCTATCAGGGCTAATTCACCCCTCCACTTT. It specifies CSAIRANSPLHF.

This clonotype has a count of ten or more. The chain employs TRBV20-1 and TRBJ2-7; TRBD2 matches 7 bases. The CDR3 totals 14 residues. J lost 6 bases, V lost 5 bases, and 13 bases had no gene match. Looked up from germline, CDR1 is DFQATT and CDR2 is SNEGSKA (reference sequence). CDR3 in DNA: TGCAGTGCTCCCACAATGACTAGCTCGGGCGAGCAGTACTTC. Encoded protein: CSAPTMTSSGEQYF.

This clonotype was counted many times. The rearrangement joins TRBV30 to TRBJ2-2; D unresolved. The CDR3 extends over 13 amino acids. V lost 2 bases and J lost 6, with 10 bases in between. In germline, CDR1 is GTSNPN, CDR2 SVGIG (reference sequence). The CDR3 sequence is CAWSRAVPGELFF. CDR3 nucleotide sequence: TGTGCCTGGAGTAGGGCTGTTCCCGGGGAGCTGTTTTTT.

There are many counts of this clonotype. In DNA form, the CDR3 reads TGTGCCAGCAGTCGACGGACTAGCGGATTCACAGATACGCAGTATTTT. Translating gives CASSRRTSGFTDTQYF. The V call is TRBV3-1, the J call TRBJ2-3; TRBD2 agrees at 10 bases. V was pared by 6 bases and J by 2 bases, with 8 bases of the junction left unmatched. The CDR3 spans 16 residues. CDR1 and CDR2 from the germline V gene are LGHDT and YNNKEL (reference sequence).